Reported below is one T cell receptor (beta chain). These data are taken from a study of sequential checkpoint blockade in melanoma. Whole-study context: Arm A got nivolumab then ipilimumab; arm B the reverse, 1:1.

Germline trimming cut 5 bases from V and 4 bases from J; bases unmatched to any gene: 7. Germline CDR1 reads LNHDA; CDR2 reads SQIVND (reference sequence). This CDR3 is built from 14 residues. Regarding treatment: randomized to nivolumab then ipilimumab (arm A) or the reverse (arm B). Libraries were prepared by immunoSEQ multiplex PCR; TCRdb keeps only in-frame clonotypes and omits some of them. The sample lists under 45,000 clones, roughly four fifths occurring once. V usage is TRBV19 and J usage is TRBJ2-7; 8 nucleotides agree with TRBD2. The receptor's source is a human donor with melanoma. The material sequenced was CD8+ T cells sorted from blood (inferred from file names), taken from a patient given nivolumab and ipilimumab in sequence. CDR3 sequence: CASSAGGVGYEQYF. CDR3 in DNA: TGTGCCAGTAGTGCCGGGGGGGTAGGGTACGAGCAGTACTTC.